The 8 T cell receptor beta chains presented below share a single source sample, sequenced in a study of T-cell memory formation after mild COVID-19. TCRdb passed the 5' RACE reads through MiXCR, listing each CDR3 protein once. Of about 560,000 distinct CDR3 sequences listed, about a fifth are singletons. Material: PBMCs or a T cell subset sorted from them (not recorded which). These receptors originate from an adult woman who had mild COVID-19 (a few samples of this study predate the infection). Cell type and time point are not known.

This sequence joins TRBV24-1 and TRBJ2-3; TRBD1 is a possible D gene (6 bases). The CDR3 is 17 amino acids. CDR1 is KGHDR and CDR2 is SFDVKD in the germline V gene. V shed 3 bases and J shed 5 bases, with 20 bases lying between them. In DNA, the CDR3 is TGTGCCACCAGTGATCCAGGGACACCAATACGGGGAGATACGCAGTATTTT. Residues: CATSDPGTPIRGDTQYF.

This clonotype was seen only a few times. This chain links TRBV4-3 with TRBJ2-2; D might be TRBD2 (6 bases). The germline CDR1 and CDR2 sequences are LGHNA and YSLEER. Trimming took off 0 bases at V and 1 base at J, with 12 bases between the two ends. CDR3 length equals 17 residues. The CDR3 protein is CASSQDRLALNTGELFF. CDR3 coding DNA: TGCGCCAGCAGCCAAGATCGCCTAGCGTTGAACACCGGGGAGCTGTTTTTT.

This clonotype was recorded once. The J gene is TRBJ1-6, the V gene TRBV7-2, with a weak D call TRBD1 (5 bases). The CDR3 is 13 residues long. CDR1 and CDR2 (germline): SGHTA, FQGNSA. Trimming removed 1 base from V and 14 bases from J, with 12 bases in between. CDR3 amino acids: CASSLEWGGSLHF. The CDR3 DNA reads as TGTGCCAGCAGCTTAGAATGGGGGGGGTCCCTCCACTTT.

V usage is TRBV6-5 and J usage is TRBJ2-1; D remains unclear. Trimming took 2 bases from V and 4 from J, leaving 15 bases between them. Germline assignment: CDR1 MNHEY and CDR2 SVGAGI. CDR3 size: 16 residues. This CDR3 reads CASSYDIGVGYNEQFF. DNA of the CDR3: TGTGCCAGCAGTTACGATATTGGGGTGGGGTACAATGAGCAGTTCTTC.

This clonotype has a handful of counts. The V and J genes are TRBV6-2 or TRBV6-3 and TRBJ2-3; 7 nucleotides agree with TRBD2. V shed 2 bases and J 4 bases; nucleotides not matched to a gene: 9. The germline V gene has CDR1 MNHEY and CDR2 SVGEGT. The CDR3 length is 16 residues. CDR3 region: CASSYPTWGGSDTQYF. The CDR3 DNA reads as TGTGCCAGCAGTTACCCCACATGGGGGGGTTCAGATACGCAGTATTTT.

A few counts support this clonotype. The rearrangement uses TRBV12-3 or TRBV12-4 and TRBJ2-5, with no clear D. V lost 7 bases and J lost 5, with 14 bases in between. The CDR3 has 13 amino acids. The CDR3 here is CASIRLPEETQYF. Here the CDR3 DNA reads TGTGCCAGCATCCGGCTTCCGGAGGAGACCCAGTACTTC.

This clonotype was observed many times. This sequence joins TRBV14 and TRBJ2-1; no clear D gene. Per germline, CDR1 SGHDN and CDR2 FVKESK. The V gene lost 5 bases and the J gene lost 7 bases, with 15 bases spanning the gap. This CDR3 is 14 amino acids long. The CDR3 region has the DNA TGTGCCAGCAGCAGAAAACTCGTTAGGAATGAGCAGTTCTTC. The encoded protein is CASSRKLVRNEQFF.

This clonotype appeared a few times. This sequence joins TRBV7-8 and TRBJ2-1; 10 positions agree with TRBD2. V trimming: 4 bases; J trimming: 7 bases; junction bases outside the gene matches: 13. The CDR3 totals 17 residues. Germline V lookup: CDR1 SGHVS, CDR2 FQNEAQ. As DNA, the CDR3 is TGTGCCAGCAGCTACCCCTCGCTAGCGGGAGTAGTAAATGAGCAGTTCTTC. Protein product: CASSYPSLAGVVNEQFF. The variable domain in full, completed from reference TRBV7-8 and TRBJ2-1, reads GAGVSQSPRYKVAKRGQDVALRCDPISGHVSLFWYQQALGQGPEFLTYFQNEAQLDKSGLPSDRFFAERPEGSVSTLKIQRTQQEDSAVYLCASSYPSLAGVVNEQFFGPGTRLTVL.